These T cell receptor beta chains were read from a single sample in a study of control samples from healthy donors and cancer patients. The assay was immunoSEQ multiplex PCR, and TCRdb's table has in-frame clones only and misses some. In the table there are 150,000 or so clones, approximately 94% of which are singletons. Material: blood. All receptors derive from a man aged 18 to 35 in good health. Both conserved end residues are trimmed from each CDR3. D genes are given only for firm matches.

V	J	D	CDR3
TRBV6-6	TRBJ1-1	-	ASSYDRANTEAF
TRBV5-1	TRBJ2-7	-	ASSPGQGRSSYEQY
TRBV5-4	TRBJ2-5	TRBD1	ASRHPGQGSQETQY
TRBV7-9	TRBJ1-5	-	ASSPKGGNQPQH
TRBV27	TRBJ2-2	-	ASSLLAPGELF
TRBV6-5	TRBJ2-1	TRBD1	ASSLGQGSHEQF
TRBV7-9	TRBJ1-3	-	ATRTTGNTIY
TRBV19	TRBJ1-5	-	ASRGIMGNQPQH
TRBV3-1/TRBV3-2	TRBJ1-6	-	ASSQNSYNSPLH
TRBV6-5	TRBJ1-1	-	ASSYSGPGQNTEAF